This T cell receptor (beta chain) was retrieved from a study of T cell repertoires in cytomegalovirus infection. Overall study context: From public TCR beta signatures came an indication of both CMV infection and matching HLA type.

The CDR3 totals 15 residues. CDR1 MGHRA and CDR2 YSYEKL come from the germline V gene. Trimming shortened V by 0 bases and J by 3 bases, and 12 bases separated the two germline ends. Using its own MiXCR run on the reads, TCRdb lists one record per CDR3 protein. Found here are about 130,000 distinct CDR3 sequences, approximately 8.8% of them singletons; the top ten hold over 9.5%. The specimen was PBMCs. This rearrangement joins TRBV4-1 to TRBJ2-7; TRBD1 is a possible D gene (5 bases). This receptor was obtained from a human donor in good health (CMV status not recorded). Some clones in this sample may be carry-over from other donors' samples. This CDR3 reads CASSQDTQGVYEQYF. As DNA, the CDR3 is TGCGCCAGCAGCCAAGATACACAAGGGGTCTACGAGCAGTACTTC.